The next 3 T cell receptor beta chains were all read from a single sample in a study of T cells after yellow fever vaccination. MiXCR, applied by TCRdb to the 5' RACE reads, yields one record per CDR3 protein. The data contain around 500,000 distinct CDR3 sequences, 20% to 25% of them singletons. Specimen: PBMCs, collected less than 25 days after the first yellow fever vaccination. The receptors stem from a man between 18 and 29 years old who received the YFV17D yellow fever vaccine.

The rearrangement joins TRBV5-1 to TRBJ2-7; possible D gene TRBD1, 6 bases. Trimming left V 0 bases short and J 3 bases short, with 10 bases between. The CDR3 spans 14 residues. CDR1 and CDR2 (germline): SGHRS, YFSETQ. CDR3 sequence (DNA): TGCGCCAGCAGCTTGGCAGGGGAATTCTACGAGCAGTACGTC. Amino acids: CASSLAGEFYEQYV.

The genes are TRBV7-2 and TRBJ2-5; 10 bases map to TRBD1. Trimming cost V 5 bases and J 4 bases; bases outside gene matches: 7. This CDR3 is 15 amino acids long. Germline V CDR1 and CDR2: SGHTA, FQGNSA. CDR3 bases: TGTGCCAGCAGCCGGGAGGGACAGGGGACAGAGACCCAGTACTTC. Protein: CASSREGQGTETQYF.

The CDR3 sequence is CASSEVVRTGSTGELFF. Here the CDR3 DNA reads TGTGCCAGCAGTGAAGTAGTGAGGACAGGGAGCACCGGGGAGCTGTTTTTT. V is TRBV25-1 and J is TRBJ2-2, with 8 nucleotides matching TRBD1. The V and J ends lost 2 bases and 4 bases, in that order; junction bases with no gene match: 9. CDR1 is MGHDK, CDR2 SYGVNS, per germline. The CDR3 spans 17 residues.